The present TCR beta chain was sequenced within a study of identical twins. Looked up from germline, CDR1 is DFQATT and CDR2 is SNEGSKA (reference sequence). The CDR3 runs 15 residues. V was trimmed by 3 bases and J by 4 bases, leaving 13 bases between them. Study findings and constraints: The study based its conclusions on cross-sectional statistical analysis and did not follow the same donors. There was an excess of low generation probability in the out-of-frame alpha sequences that twins shared. Partly confounded zero-insertion analyses could result from invariant MAIT and iNKT cells.

Remarks on this clonotype: What it binds is unknown.

Template switching introduced a universal primer site, and the cDNA bore unique molecular identifiers. TCRdb independently ran MiXCR on the 5' RACE reads; one entry per CDR3 protein. The table has roughly 690,000 distinct CDR3 sequences, approximately 6.1% seen once. This sequence originates from a man aged 18 to 29 in good health. V gene TRBV20-1 combines with J gene TRBJ2-6; possible D gene TRBD1, 6 bases. Source material: naive T cells sorted from blood. CDR3 loop: CSASRTGNGANVLTF. The CDR3 DNA reads TGCAGTGCTAGCAGAACAGGGAACGGGGCCAACGTCCTGACTTTC.